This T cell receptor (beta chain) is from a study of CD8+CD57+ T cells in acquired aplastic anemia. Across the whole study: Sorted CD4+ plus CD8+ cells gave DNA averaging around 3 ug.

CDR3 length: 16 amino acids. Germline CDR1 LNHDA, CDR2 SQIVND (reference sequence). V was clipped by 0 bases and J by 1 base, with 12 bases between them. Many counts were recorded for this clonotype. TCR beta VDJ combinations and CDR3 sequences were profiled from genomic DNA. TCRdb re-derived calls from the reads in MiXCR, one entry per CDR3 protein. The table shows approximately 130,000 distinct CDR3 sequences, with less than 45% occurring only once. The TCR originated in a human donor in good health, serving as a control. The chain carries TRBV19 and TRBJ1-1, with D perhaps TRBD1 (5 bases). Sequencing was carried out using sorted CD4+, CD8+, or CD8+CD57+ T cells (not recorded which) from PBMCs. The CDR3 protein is CASSIDLWQGNTEAFF. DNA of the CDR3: TGTGCCAGTAGTATAGATCTATGGCAGGGGAACACTGAAGCTTTCTTT.